The 22 T cell receptor beta chains below all came from one sample that was sequenced in a study of response to subunit inactivated influenza vaccine. TCRdb recomputed calls from the RT-PCR reads with MiXCR, one row per CDR3 protein. The table includes 630,000 or so distinct CDR3 sequences, around 14% detected once. The input for sequencing was PBMCs from blood, taken 11 to 12 days after vaccination. These receptors were obtained from a man aged 45 to 65 who received an inactivated influenza vaccine.

V is TRBV7-2 and J is TRBJ2-1; 10 nucleotides align to TRBD2. The CDR3 consists of 17 residues. Germline CDR1 and CDR2: SGHTA and FQGNSA. Germline trimming cut 1 base from V and 5 bases from J; bases unmatched to any gene: 8. CDR3 in amino acids: CASSLVKGLAGDNEQFF. CDR3 nucleotide sequence: TGTGCCAGCAGCTTAGTAAAAGGTCTAGCGGGGGACAATGAGCAGTTCTTC. Full variable domain (remainder filled in from reference TRBV7-2 and TRBJ2-1): GAGVSQSPSNKVTEKGKDVELRCDPISGHTALYWYRQSLGQGLEFLIYFQGNSAPDKSGLPSDRFSAERTGGSVSTLTIQRTQQEDSAVYLCASSLVKGLAGDNEQFFGPGTRLTVL.

The gene calls are TRBV7-9 and TRBJ2-1; 9 bases are a match to TRBD2. The V and J ends lost 6 bases and 7 bases, in that order; junction bases with no gene match: 13. The CDR3 runs to 16 residues. In germline, CDR1 is SEHNR, CDR2 FQNEAQ (reference sequence). The CDR3: CASSLRAGGALNEQFF. The CDR3 DNA follows: TGTGCCAGCAGTCTCCGGGCGGGAGGGGCCCTTAATGAGCAGTTCTTC.

V gene TRBV24-1 combines with J gene TRBJ1-2; 7 nucleotides match TRBD1. CDR1 is KGHDR, CDR2 SFDVKD, per germline. V lost 4 bases to trimming and J lost 2 bases; unmatched junction nucleotides: 6. The CDR3 contains 15 residues. The CDR3 nucleotides read TGTGCCACCAGTGACCCCGGGACAGACAACTATGGCTACACCTTC. It codes for CATSDPGTDNYGYTF.

This clonotype was seen many times. The rearrangement joins TRBV12-3 or TRBV12-4 to TRBJ2-7; D tentatively fits TRBD1 or TRBD2 (5 bases each). Trimming removed 5 bases at V and 7 bases at J, with 18 bases between. The CDR3 sequence is 14 residues long. The CDR3 sequence is CASSPGTLDGEQYF. Written as DNA, the CDR3 is TGTGCCAGCAGTCCCGGGACGCTAGATGGTGAGCAGTACTTC.

The chain recombines TRBV14 with TRBJ2-3; maybe TRBD2 (6 bases). CDR1 is SGHDN and CDR2 is FVKESK in the germline V gene. V was cut by 3 bases and J by 6 bases, with 10 bases left in between. The CDR3 sequence is 13 residues long. The CDR3 nucleotides read TGTGCCAGCAGCCAGGGGAGGTCTGATACGCAGTATTTT. Amino acids: CASSQGRSDTQYF.

This clonotype was observed a few times. The chain has TRBV4-1 and TRBJ1-5; D may be TRBD1 (5 bases). Germline assignment: CDR1 MGHRA and CDR2 YSYEKL. This CDR3 has 16 amino acids. V was cut by 0 bases and J by 5 bases, with 14 bases left in between. The DNA of the CDR3 is TGCGCCAGCAGCCAAGAAGGTGGGGCGCACGATCAGCCCCAGCATTTT. It encodes CASSQEGGAHDQPQHF.

This clonotype was counted only a few times. V gene TRBV10-3 combines with J gene TRBJ1-5; TRBD1 might be the D (6 bases). There are 13 residues in the CDR3. V lost 3 bases and J lost 9, with 12 bases in between. CDR1 and CDR2 from the germline V gene are ENHRY and SYGVKD. The CDR3 is CAISEDRRGPQHF. The CDR3 nucleotides are TGTGCCATCAGTGAAGACAGGCGGGGGCCCCAGCATTTT.

This clonotype was picked up many times. The V call is TRBV29-1, the J call TRBJ2-5, with TRBD2 matching 13 bases. V was clipped by 6 bases and J by 4 bases; unmatched bases: 2. CDR3 length: 13 amino acids. Germline V gene sequence: CDR1 SQVTM, CDR2 ANQGSEA. CDR3 loop: CSVRTSGRETQYF. CDR3 coding DNA: TGCAGCGTAAGGACTAGCGGGAGAGAGACCCAGTACTTC.

In its sample, this clonotype was seen a few times. This chain uses TRBV20-1 with TRBJ1-1; no firm D call. Trimming took 3 bases from V and 10 from J, leaving 21 bases between them. The germline gives CDR1 DFQATT, CDR2 SNEGSKA (reference sequence). The CDR3 is 14 residues long. The CDR3 here is CSARSHTASPGAFF. CDR3 DNA: TGCAGTGCTAGGTCCCACACAGCATCCCCAGGAGCTTTCTTT.

The chain carries TRBV29-1 and TRBJ1-2; D gene unclear. CDR1 and CDR2 (germline): SQVTM, ANQGSEA. V shed 6 bases and J shed 2 bases, with 13 bases lying between them. The CDR3 spans 13 residues. CDR3 sequence reads: CSVTTRGNYGYTF. The CDR3 bases are TGCAGCGTCACTACGCGGGGAAACTATGGCTACACCTTC. Supplemented by reference TRBV29-1 and TRBJ1-2, the full variable domain reads SAVISQKPSRDICQRGTSLTIQCQVDSQVTMMFWYRQQPGQSLTLIATANQGSEATYESGFVIDKFPISRPNLTFSTLTVSNMSPEDSSIYLCSVTTRGNYGYTFGSGTRLTVV.

The sample holds many counts of this clonotype. The gene calls are TRBV20-1 and TRBJ2-7; D might be TRBD1 or TRBD2, each matching 5 bases. The germline gives CDR1 DFQATT, CDR2 SNEGSKA (reference sequence). CDR3 length: 15 residues. V lost 2 bases and J 0 bases, leaving 14 bases between the germline ends. DNA for the CDR3: TGCAGTGCTAGATCCGTTGGGGACGGCTCCTACGAGCAGTACTTC. It yields the protein CSARSVGDGSYEQYF.

The J gene is TRBJ1-5, the V gene TRBV20-1; 10 bases are a match to TRBD1. Looked up from germline, CDR1 is DFQATT and CDR2 is SNEGSKA (reference sequence). This CDR3 region has 15 residues. Germline trimming cut 3 bases from V and 5 bases from J; bases unmatched to any gene: 7. Here the CDR3 reads CSARRTGGIYQPQHF. CDR3 in DNA: TGCAGTGCTAGGAGGACAGGGGGAATATATCAGCCCCAGCATTTT.

This clonotype was seen a handful of times. The rearrangement links TRBV18 to TRBJ2-2, with D maybe TRBD2 (6 bases). Germline values: CDR1 KGHSH, CDR2 LQKENI. The CDR3 has 13 residues. Trimming shortened V by 1 base and J by 11 bases, and 11 bases separated the two germline ends. The CDR3 sequence is CASSPREAGELFF. CDR3 nucleotide sequence: TGTGCCAGCTCACCACGGGAGGCGGGTGAGCTGTTTTTT.

This clonotype was seen a few times. The V call is TRBV6-2 or TRBV6-3, the J call TRBJ2-3; 10 positions agree with TRBD1. Germline CDR1 reads MNHEY; CDR2 reads SVGEGT. V was pared by 5 bases and J by 6 bases, with 11 bases of the junction left unmatched. CDR3 length: 16 residues. The CDR3: CASSGTLTGGRDTQYF. The DNA for the CDR3 is TGTGCCAGCAGTGGAACGCTGACAGGGGGCCGCGATACGCAGTATTTT.

This clonotype was observed a handful of times. This chain links TRBV28 with TRBJ2-3, with TRBD2 matching over 10 bases. The junction had 7 bases not matched to a gene; V was cut back by 4 bases and J by 3 bases. The CDR3 is made up of 16 amino acids. The germline V gene has CDR1 MDHEN and CDR2 SYDVKM. The CDR3, as DNA: TGTGCCAGCAGTTCACTAGCGGGATTTGGTACAGATACGCAGTATTTT. Translating it yields CASSSLAGFGTDTQYF.

This clonotype has only a few counts. This rearrangement joins TRBV30 to TRBJ2-7; D possibly corresponds to TRBD1 (6 bases). Germline V gene lookup returns CDR1 GTSNPN and CDR2 SVGIG (reference sequence). CDR3 length equals 14 residues. The germline V and J ends were trimmed by 2 bases and 0 bases, with 11 bases remaining between them. The CDR3 here is CAWSKGVGSYEQYF. In DNA form, the CDR3 reads TGTGCCTGGAGTAAGGGGGTTGGCTCCTACGAGCAGTACTTC.

As for this clonotype: A much larger clone sits a single nucleotide away, making a read error possible. The chain joins TRBV27 to TRBJ2-1, with 10 bases that match TRBD1. The CDR3 spans 15 residues. V lost 11 bases to trimming and J lost 4 bases; unmatched junction nucleotides: 11. From germline, CDR1 is MNHEY and CDR2 SMNVEV (reference sequence). The CDR3 DNA follows: TGTGCCGGCCATACCGGGACAGGGGTATACAATGAGCAGTTCTTC. Amino acid sequence: CAGHTGTGVYNEQFF.

The chain joins TRBV5-6 to TRBJ2-5; TRBD2 matches 11 bases. The ends lost 2 bases at V and 5 bases at J; junction bases unmatched: 11. The CDR3 runs to 17 residues. Germline V gives CDR1 SGHDT, CDR2 YYEEEE. The CDR3 loop reads CASSFLALAGVRETQYF. The CDR3 DNA sequence: TGTGCCAGCAGCTTTCTAGCACTAGCGGGAGTTCGTGAGACCCAGTACTTC. Full variable domain (rest looked up from reference TRBV5-6 and TRBJ2-5): DAGVTQSPTHLIKTRGQQVTLRCSPKSGHDTVSWYQQALGQGPQFIFQYYEEEERQRGNFPDRFSGHQFPNYSSELNVNALLLGDSALYLCASSFLALAGVRETQYFGPGTRLLVL.

The rearrangement uses TRBV30 and TRBJ2-3; possible D gene TRBD1, 5 bases. V lost 3 bases and J 8 bases, leaving 15 bases between the germline ends. CDR1 and CDR2 from the germline V gene are GTSNPN and SVGIG (reference sequence). The CDR3 is 13 amino acids. CDR3 sequence (DNA): TGTGCCTGGAGGAGTCCAGGGATAGGTACGCAGTATTTT. Its translation: CAWRSPGIGTQYF.

This clonotype showed up just a few times. This sequence joins TRBV15 and TRBJ1-1; D is undetermined. V was trimmed by 5 bases and J by 11 bases, leaving 18 bases between them. Per the germline V gene, CDR1 is LNHNV and CDR2 is YYDKDF (reference sequence). This CDR3 is built from 13 residues. The CDR3 spells CATSYGPAQLAFF. DNA for the CDR3: TGTGCCACCAGCTATGGGCCCGCCCAGTTGGCTTTCTTT.

This chain joins TRBV9 and TRBJ2-2; TRBD2 agrees at 10 bases. The CDR3 has 15 amino acids. Germline V gene sequence: CDR1 SGDLS, CDR2 YYNGEE. V lost 0 bases and J lost 5; bases outside the gene matches: 1. CDR3 region: CASSVVGLATGELFF. The CDR3 DNA follows: TGTGCCAGCAGCGTAGTGGGACTAGCGACCGGGGAGCTGTTTTTT.

This clonotype was detected a few times. The rearrangement joins TRBV5-1 to TRBJ1-6; no firm D call. This CDR3 is 15 amino acids long. Between the trimmed V and J ends, which lost 0 bases and 7 bases, there was a span of 11 bases. CDR1 is SGHRS, CDR2 YFSETQ, per germline. The CDR3: CASSLGGSGNSPLHF. Here the CDR3 DNA reads TGCGCCAGCAGCTTGGGAGGTAGTGGCAATTCACCCCTCCACTTT. The whole variable domain, remainder taken from reference TRBV5-1 and TRBJ1-6, is KAGVTQTPRYLIKTRGQQVTLSCSPISGHRSVSWYQQTPGQGLQFLFEYFSETQRNKGNFPGRFSGRQFSNSRSEMNVSTLELGDSALYLCASSLGGSGNSPLHFGNGTRLTVT.